The sequence of this T cell receptor (beta chain) was determined in a study of control samples from healthy donors and cancer patients. Sequencing was performed with immunoSEQ multiplex PCR; in TCRdb, only in-frame clones are kept and a portion is missing. The sample includes 100,000 or so clones, 82% of them seen just once. Per the germline V gene, CDR1 is SEHNR and CDR2 is FQNEAQ (reference sequence). This CDR3 spans 13 amino acids. Trimming took off 5 bases at V and 2 bases at J, with 10 bases between the two ends. The receptor's source is a woman aged 55-70 years in good health. Sequenced input: blood. This rearrangement joins TRBV7-9 to TRBJ2-7; possible D gene TRBD2, 6 bases. The CDR3 DNA sequence: TGTGCCAGCAGCCCGGGGGAACCCTACGAGCAGTACTTC. This gives the protein CASSPGEPYEQYF.